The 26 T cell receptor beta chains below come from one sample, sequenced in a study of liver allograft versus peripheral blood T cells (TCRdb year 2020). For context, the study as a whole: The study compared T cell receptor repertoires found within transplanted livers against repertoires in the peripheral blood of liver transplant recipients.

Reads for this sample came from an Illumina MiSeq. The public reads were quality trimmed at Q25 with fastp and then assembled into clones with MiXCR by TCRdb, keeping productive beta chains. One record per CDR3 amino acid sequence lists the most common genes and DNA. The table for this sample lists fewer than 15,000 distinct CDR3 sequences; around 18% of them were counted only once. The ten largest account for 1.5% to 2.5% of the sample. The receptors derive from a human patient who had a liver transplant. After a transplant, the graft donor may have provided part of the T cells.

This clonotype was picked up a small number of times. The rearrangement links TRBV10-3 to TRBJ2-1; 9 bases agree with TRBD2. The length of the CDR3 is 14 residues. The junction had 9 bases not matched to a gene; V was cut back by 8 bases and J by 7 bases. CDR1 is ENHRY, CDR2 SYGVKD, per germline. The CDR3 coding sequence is TGTGCCATCGCGAGGCGGGGGGGCCAGAATGAGCAGTTCTTC. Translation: CAIARRGGQNEQFF.

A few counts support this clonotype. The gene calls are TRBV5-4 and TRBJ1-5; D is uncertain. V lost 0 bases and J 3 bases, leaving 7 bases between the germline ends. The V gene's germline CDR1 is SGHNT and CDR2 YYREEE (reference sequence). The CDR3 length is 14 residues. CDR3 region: CASSLGTDNQPQHF. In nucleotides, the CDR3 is TGTGCCAGCAGCTTGGGGACCGACAATCAGCCCCAGCATTTT.

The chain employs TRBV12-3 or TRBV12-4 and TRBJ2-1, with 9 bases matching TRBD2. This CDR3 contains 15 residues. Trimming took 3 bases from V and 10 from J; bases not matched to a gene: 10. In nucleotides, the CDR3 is TGTGCCAGCAGTTTCGTACAGGCGGGAGGGGGGGAGCAGTTCTTC. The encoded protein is CASSFVQAGGGEQFF.

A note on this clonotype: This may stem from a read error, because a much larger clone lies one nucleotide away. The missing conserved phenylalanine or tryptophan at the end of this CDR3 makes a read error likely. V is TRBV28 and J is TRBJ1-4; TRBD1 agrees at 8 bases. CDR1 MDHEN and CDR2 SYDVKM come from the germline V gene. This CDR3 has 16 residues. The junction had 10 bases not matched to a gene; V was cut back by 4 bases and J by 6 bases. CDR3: CASSSSGTGTYEKLFI. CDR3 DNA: TGTGCCAGCAGTTCTAGCGGGACAGGAACCTATGAAAAACTGTTTATT.

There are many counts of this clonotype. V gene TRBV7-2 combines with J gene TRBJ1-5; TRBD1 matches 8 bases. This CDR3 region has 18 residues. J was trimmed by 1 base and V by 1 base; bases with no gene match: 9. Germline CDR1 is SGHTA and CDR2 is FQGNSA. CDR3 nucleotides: TGTGCCAGCAGCTTAGGCTTCTCAGGGGGCAGGAGCAATCAGCCCCAGCATTTT. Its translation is CASSLGFSGGRSNQPQHF.

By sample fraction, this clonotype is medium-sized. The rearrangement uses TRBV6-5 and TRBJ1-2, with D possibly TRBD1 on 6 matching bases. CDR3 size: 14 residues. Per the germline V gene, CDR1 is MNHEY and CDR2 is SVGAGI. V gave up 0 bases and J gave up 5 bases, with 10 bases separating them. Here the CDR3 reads CASSYSTGFYGYTF. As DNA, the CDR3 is TGTGCCAGCAGTTACTCGACAGGTTTTTATGGCTACACCTTC.

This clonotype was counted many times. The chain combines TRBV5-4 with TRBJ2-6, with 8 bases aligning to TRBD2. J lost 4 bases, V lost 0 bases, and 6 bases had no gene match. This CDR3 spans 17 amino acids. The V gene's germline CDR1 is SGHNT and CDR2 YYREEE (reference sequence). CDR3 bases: TGTGCCAGCAGCTTGGCCGGGGGGGGCTCGGGGGCCAACGTCCTGACTTTC. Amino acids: CASSLAGGGSGANVLTF.

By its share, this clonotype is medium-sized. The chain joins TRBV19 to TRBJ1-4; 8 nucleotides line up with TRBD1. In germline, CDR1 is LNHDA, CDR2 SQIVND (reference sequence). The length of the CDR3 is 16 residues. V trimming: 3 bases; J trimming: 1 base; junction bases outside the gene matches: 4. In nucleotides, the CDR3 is TGTGCCAGTAGTATCGGCAGGGGGCGAACTAATGAAAAACTGTTTTTT. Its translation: CASSIGRGRTNEKLFF.

CDR3 sequence: CASSPGHPGGYTF. The CDR3 DNA sequence: TGCGCCAGCAGCCCTGGACATCCCGGTGGCTACACCTTC. The chain employs TRBV5-1 and TRBJ1-2, with a possible D match to TRBD1 (5 bases). CDR3 length: 13 residues. V dropped 4 bases and J dropped 7 bases, with 14 bases sitting between them. Germline V gene sequence: CDR1 SGHRS, CDR2 YFSETQ.

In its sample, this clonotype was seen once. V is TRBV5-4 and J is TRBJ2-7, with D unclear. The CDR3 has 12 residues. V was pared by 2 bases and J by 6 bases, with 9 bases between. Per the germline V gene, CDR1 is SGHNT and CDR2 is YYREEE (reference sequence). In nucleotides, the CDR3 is TGTGCCAGCAGCTTTTATATGAGCGAGCAGTACTTC. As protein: CASSFYMSEQYF.

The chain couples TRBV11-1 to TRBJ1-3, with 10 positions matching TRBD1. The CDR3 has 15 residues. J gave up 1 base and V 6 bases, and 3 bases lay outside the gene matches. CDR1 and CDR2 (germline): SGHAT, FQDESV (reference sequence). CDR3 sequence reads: CASRRDRGSGNTIYF. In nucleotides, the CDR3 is TGTGCCAGCAGACGGGACAGGGGATCTGGAAACACCATATATTTT.

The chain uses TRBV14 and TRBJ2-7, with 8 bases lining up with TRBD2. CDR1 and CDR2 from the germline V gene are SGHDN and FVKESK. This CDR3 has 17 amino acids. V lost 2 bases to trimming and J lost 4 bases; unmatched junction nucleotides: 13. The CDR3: CASSQRVASGPPYEQYF. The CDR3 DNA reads TGTGCCAGCAGCCAAAGGGTTGCTAGCGGGCCCCCGTACGAGCAGTACTTC.

The CDR3 region is CASSVAGGSGEAFF. The CDR3, as DNA: TGTGCCAGCAGCGTCGCAGGGGGCAGTGGTGAAGCTTTCTTT. The chain uses TRBV9 and TRBJ1-1, with 8 bases that match TRBD1. With 2 bases clipped from V and 7 bases from J, the junction kept 7 bases outside the gene matches. This CDR3 is 14 amino acids long. Germline assignment: CDR1 SGDLS and CDR2 YYNGEE. The whole variable domain, remainder taken from reference TRBV9 and TRBJ1-1, is DSGVTQTPKHLITATGQRVTLRCSPRSGDLSVYWYQQSLDQGLQFLIQYYNGEERAKGNILERFSAQQFPDLHSELNLSSLELGDSALYFCASSVAGGSGEAFFGQGTRLTVV.

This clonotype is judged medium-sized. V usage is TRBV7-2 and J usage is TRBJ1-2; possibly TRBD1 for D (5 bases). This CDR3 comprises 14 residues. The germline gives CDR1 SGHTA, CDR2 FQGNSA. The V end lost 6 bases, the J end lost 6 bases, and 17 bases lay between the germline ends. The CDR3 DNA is TGTGCCAGCAGTTCCGGCGGGACCACAAATGGCTACACCTTC. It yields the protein CASSSGGTTNGYTF.

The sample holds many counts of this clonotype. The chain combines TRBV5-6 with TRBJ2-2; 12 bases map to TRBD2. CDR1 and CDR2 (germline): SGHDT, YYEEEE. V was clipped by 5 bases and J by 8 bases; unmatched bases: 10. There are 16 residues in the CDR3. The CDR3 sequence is CASSWRLAGVEGELFF. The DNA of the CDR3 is TGTGCCAGCAGTTGGAGACTAGCGGGAGTGGAGGGGGAGCTGTTTTTT.

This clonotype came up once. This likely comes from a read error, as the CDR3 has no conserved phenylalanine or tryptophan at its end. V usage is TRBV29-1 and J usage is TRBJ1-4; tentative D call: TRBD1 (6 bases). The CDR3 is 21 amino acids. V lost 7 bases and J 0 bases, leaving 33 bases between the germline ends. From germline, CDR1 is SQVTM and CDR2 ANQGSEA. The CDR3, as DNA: TGCAGCGCTCGGCAGGGGCTCAGCGCCCCTCCTTCCTTTGCAACTAATGAAAAACTGTTTTTA. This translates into CSARQGLSAPPSFATNEKLFL.

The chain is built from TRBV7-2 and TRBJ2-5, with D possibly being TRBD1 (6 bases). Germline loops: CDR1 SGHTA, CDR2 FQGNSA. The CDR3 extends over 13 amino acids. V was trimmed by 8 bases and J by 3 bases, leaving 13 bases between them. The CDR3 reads CASGRGFEETQYF. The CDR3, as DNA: TGTGCCAGCGGCAGGGGATTTGAAGAGACCCAGTACTTC.

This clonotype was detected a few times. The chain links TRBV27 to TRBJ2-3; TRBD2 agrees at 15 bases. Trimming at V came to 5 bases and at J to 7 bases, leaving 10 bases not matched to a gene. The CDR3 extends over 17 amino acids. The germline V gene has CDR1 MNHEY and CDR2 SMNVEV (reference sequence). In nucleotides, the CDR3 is TGTGCCAGCAGTATACCGGGACTAGCGGGAGGTCCCCATACGCAGTATTTT. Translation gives CASSIPGLAGGPHTQYF.

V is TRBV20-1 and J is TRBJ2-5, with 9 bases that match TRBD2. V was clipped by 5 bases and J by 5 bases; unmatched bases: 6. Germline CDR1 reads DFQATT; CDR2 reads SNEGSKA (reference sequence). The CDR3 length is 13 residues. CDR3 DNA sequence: TGCAGTGCTGGTGATAGCGGGAGTGAGACCCAGTACTTC. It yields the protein CSAGDSGSETQYF.

The CDR3 spells CASAYRTDEAFF. The CDR3 nucleotides are TGTGCCAGCGCCTACAGGACAGATGAAGCTTTCTTT. The V and J genes are TRBV12-3 or TRBV12-4 and TRBJ1-1; possible D gene TRBD1, 6 bases. Trimming took 8 bases from V and 7 from J, leaving 14 bases between them. The CDR3 length is 12 residues.

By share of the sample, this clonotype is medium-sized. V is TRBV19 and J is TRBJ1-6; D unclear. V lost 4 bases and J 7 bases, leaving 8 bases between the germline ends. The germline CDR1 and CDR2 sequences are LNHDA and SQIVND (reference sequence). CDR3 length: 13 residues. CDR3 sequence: CASSTQVNSPLHF. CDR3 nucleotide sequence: TGTGCCAGTAGTACTCAAGTCAATTCACCCCTCCACTTT.

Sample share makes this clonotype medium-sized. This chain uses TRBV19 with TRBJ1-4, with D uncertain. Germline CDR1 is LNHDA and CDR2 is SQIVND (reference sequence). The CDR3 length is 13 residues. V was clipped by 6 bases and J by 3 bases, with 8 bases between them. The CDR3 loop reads CASRRLANEKLFF. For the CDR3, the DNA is TGTGCCAGTAGAAGGCTTGCTAATGAAAAACTGTTTTTT.

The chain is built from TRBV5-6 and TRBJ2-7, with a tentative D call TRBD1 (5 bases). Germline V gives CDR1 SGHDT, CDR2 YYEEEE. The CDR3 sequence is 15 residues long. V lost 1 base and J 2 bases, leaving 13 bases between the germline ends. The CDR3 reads CASSLSPKGAYEQYF. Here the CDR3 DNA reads TGTGCCAGCAGCTTGTCCCCCAAAGGGGCCTACGAGCAGTACTTC.

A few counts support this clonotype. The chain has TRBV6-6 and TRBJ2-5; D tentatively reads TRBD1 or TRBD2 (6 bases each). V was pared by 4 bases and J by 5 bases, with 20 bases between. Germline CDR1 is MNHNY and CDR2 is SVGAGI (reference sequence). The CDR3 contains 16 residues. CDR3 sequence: CASSLRRGGNGETQYF. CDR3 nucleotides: TGTGCCAGCAGTTTACGCAGAGGGGGGAATGGGGAGACCCAGTACTTC.

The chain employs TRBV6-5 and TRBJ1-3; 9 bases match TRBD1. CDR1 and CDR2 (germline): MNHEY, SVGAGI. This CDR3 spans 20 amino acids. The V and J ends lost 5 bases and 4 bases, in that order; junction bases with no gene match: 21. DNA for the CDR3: TGTGCCAGCAGTGAAATAGATAACAAGTGGGGGACAGGGATAGGAAACACCATATATTTT. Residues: CASSEIDNKWGTGIGNTIYF.

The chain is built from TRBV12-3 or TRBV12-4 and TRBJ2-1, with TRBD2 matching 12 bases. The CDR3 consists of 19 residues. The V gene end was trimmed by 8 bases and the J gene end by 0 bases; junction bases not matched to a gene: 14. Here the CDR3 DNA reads TGTGCCAGCGGCGCTCCCGGACTAGCGGGACTTAGCTCCTACAATGAGCAGTTCTTC. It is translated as CASGAPGLAGLSSYNEQFF.